This T cell receptor beta chain was profiled in a study of blood T cell repertoires in COVID-19. Overall study context: Samples came from the United States, Italy and Spain, spanning acute and convalescent COVID-19.

The CDR3 runs to 13 residues. Germline-derived CDR1 and CDR2 are MDHEN and SYDVKM. Trimming cost V 8 bases and J 7 bases; bases outside gene matches: 6. This study enrolled people aged 18 to 89 from roughly 24 US geographic areas. Repertoires were generated with immunoSEQ multiplex PCR, while TCRdb's copy carries only in-frame clones and drops some. Among around 220,000 clones listed, approximately 86% were seen once. The TCR was taken from a woman in her twenties or thirties with acute COVID-19. The sequenced material came from PBMCs or T cells enriched from blood (not recorded which). The chain employs TRBV28 and TRBJ2-7, with 12 positions matching TRBD1. The CDR3 loop reads CASGGQGAGEQYF. CDR3 DNA sequence: TGTGCCAGCGGGGGACAGGGGGCAGGGGAGCAGTACTTC.